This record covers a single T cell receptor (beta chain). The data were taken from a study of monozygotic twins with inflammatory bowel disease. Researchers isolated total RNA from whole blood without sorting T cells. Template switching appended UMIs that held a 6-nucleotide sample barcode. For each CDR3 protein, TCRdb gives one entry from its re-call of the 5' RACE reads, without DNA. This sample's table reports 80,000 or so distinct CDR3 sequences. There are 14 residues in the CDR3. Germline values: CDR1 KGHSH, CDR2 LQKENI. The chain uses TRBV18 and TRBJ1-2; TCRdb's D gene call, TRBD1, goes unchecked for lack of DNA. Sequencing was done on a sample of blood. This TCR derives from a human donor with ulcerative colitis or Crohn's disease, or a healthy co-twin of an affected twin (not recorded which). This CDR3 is CASSPVSGGYGYTF.